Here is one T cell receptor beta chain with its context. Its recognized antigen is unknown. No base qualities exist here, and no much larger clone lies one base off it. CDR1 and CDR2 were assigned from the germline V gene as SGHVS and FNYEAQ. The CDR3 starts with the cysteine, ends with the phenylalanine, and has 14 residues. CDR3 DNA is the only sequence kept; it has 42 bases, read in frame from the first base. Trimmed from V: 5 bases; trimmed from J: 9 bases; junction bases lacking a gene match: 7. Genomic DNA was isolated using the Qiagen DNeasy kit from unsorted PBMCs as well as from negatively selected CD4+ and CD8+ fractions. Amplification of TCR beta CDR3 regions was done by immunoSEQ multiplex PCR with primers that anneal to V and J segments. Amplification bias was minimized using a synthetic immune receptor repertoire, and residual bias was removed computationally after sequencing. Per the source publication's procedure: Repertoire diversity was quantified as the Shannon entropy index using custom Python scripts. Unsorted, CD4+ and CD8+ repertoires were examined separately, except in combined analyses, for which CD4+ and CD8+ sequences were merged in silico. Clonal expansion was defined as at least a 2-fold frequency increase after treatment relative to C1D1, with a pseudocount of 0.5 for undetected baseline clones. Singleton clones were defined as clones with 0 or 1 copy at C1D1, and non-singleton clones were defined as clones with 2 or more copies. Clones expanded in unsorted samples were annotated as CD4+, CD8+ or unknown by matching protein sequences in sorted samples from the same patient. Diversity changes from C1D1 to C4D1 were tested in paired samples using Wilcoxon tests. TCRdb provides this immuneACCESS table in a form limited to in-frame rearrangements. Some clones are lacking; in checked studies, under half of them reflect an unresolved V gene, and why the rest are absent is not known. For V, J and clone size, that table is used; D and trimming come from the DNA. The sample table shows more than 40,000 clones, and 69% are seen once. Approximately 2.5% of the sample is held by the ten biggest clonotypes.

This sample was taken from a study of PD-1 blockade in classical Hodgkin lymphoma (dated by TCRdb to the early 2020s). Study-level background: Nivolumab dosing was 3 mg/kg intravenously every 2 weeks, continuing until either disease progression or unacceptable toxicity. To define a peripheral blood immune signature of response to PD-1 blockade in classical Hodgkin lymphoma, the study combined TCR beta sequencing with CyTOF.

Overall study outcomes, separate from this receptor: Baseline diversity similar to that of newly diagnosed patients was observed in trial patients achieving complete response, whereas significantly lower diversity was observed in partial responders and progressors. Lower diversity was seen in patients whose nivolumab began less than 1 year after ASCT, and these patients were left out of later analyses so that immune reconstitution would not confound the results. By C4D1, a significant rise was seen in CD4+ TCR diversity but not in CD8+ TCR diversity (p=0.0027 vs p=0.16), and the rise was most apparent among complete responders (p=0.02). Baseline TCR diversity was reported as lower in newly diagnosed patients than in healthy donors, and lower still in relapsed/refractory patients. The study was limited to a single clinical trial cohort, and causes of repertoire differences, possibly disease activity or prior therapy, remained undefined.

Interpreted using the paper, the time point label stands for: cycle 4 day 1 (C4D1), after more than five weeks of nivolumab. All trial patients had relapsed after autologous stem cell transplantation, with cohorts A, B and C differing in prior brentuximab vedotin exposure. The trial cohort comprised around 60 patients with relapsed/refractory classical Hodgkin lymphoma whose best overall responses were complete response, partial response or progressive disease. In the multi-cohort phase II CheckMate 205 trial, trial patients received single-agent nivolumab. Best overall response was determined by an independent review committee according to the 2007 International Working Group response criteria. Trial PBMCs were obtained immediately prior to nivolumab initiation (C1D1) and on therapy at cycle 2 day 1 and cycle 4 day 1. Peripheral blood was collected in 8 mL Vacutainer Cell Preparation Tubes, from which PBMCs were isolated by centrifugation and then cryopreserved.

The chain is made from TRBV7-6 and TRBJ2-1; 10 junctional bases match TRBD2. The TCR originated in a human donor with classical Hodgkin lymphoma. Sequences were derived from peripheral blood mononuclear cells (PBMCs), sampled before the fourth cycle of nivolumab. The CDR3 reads CASSRDSGGTEQFF. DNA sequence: TGTGCCAGCAGCCGGGATAGCGGGGGGACTGAGCAGTTCTTC.